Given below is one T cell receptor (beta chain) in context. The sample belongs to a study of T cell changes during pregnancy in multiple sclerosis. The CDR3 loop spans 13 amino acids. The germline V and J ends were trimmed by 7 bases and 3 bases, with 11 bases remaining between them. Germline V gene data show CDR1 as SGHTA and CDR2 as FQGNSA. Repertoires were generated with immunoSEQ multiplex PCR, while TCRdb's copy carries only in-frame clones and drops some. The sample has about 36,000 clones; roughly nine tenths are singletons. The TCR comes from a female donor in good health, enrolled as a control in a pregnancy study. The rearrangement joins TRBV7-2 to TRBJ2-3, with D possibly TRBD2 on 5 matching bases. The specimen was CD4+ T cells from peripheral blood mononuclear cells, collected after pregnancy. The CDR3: CASTSSGTDTQYF. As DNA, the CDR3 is TGTGCCAGCACCTCCAGCGGAACAGATACGCAGTATTTT. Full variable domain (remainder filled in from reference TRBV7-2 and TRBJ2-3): GAGVSQSPSNKVTEKGKDVELRCDPISGHTALYWYRQSLGQGLEFLIYFQGNSAPDKSGLPSDRFSAERTGGSVSTLTIQRTQQEDSAVYLCASTSSGTDTQYFGPGTRLTVL.